These T cell receptor beta chains were read from a single sample in a study of OX40 agonist ivuxolimab in advanced cancers. Sequenced by immunoSEQ multiplex PCR; TCRdb stores in-frame clones only, minus some. The sample lists roughly 11,000 clones, around 76% occurring once. The source was CD4+ or CD8+ T cells sorted from blood, collected in a trial of the OX40 agonist ivuxolimab. These receptors were obtained from an adult with an advanced solid tumor such as melanoma, head and neck, liver or kidney cancer. Each CDR3 is given with its conserved first and last residue. The order of the fields is CDR3 DNA, CDR3 protein, J gene, V gene, D gene, clone size. A D gene is named only where the DNA matches it firmly. Part of the rows lack a size; the others show once, few, many or a class for expanded clones.

cdr3_nt: TGCGCCAGCAGCTCGGACAGGGGTTACAATGAGCAGTTCTTC
cdr3_aa: CASSSDRGYNEQFF
j_call: TRBJ2-1
v_call: TRBV5-1
d_call: TRBD1
clone_size: once

cdr3_nt: TGTGCCAGCAGTGACGCAGTAAACACCGGGGAGCTGTTTTTT
cdr3_aa: CASSDAVNTGELFF
j_call: TRBJ2-2
v_call: TRBV2
d_call: -
clone_size: -

cdr3_nt: TGTGCCAGCATGGGGGGGGGAGGTCCTGGCTACACCTTC
cdr3_aa: CASMGGGGPGYTF
j_call: TRBJ1-2
v_call: TRBV27
d_call: -
clone_size: -

cdr3_nt: TGCGCCAGCAGCGTGGGGTCGGGGGGCGGCACTGAAGCTTTCTTT
cdr3_aa: CASSVGSGGGTEAFF
j_call: TRBJ1-1
v_call: TRBV5-1
d_call: -
clone_size: few

cdr3_nt: TGTGCCAGCAGGGTCGGGACAGGACACTACGAGCAGTACTTC
cdr3_aa: CASRVGTGHYEQYF
j_call: TRBJ2-7
v_call: TRBV27
d_call: TRBD1
clone_size: large

cdr3_nt: TGCGCCAGCAGCAGGACGGGGAACACAGATACGCAGTATTTT
cdr3_aa: CASSRTGNTDTQYF
j_call: TRBJ2-3
v_call: TRBV5-1
d_call: -
clone_size: -

cdr3_nt: TGTGCCAGCAGTTTTGCAGGCGGGGGCCTCAATGAGCAGTTCTTC
cdr3_aa: CASSFAGGGLNEQFF
j_call: TRBJ2-1
v_call: TRBV28
d_call: -
clone_size: -

cdr3_nt: TGTGCCAGCAGCTCCGGGGGGAATCAGCCCCAGCATTTT
cdr3_aa: CASSSGGNQPQHF
j_call: TRBJ1-5
v_call: TRBV7-9
d_call: -
clone_size: -

cdr3_nt: TGTGCCAGCAGCCAAGCCCCGGGGTATAGCTCCTACAATGAGCAGTTCTTC
cdr3_aa: CASSQAPGYSSYNEQFF
j_call: TRBJ2-1
v_call: TRBV14
d_call: -
clone_size: -

cdr3_nt: TGCGCCAGCAGTGCAAATCGAGGGAATGAGCAGTTCTTC
cdr3_aa: CASSANRGNEQFF
j_call: TRBJ2-1
v_call: TRBV10-1
d_call: -
clone_size: -

cdr3_nt: TGTGCCAGCAGCTTAGCGGGGAGTAAGAACACCGGGGAGCTGTTTTTT
cdr3_aa: CASSLAGSKNTGELFF
j_call: TRBJ2-2
v_call: TRBV7-9
d_call: -
clone_size: -

cdr3_nt: TGCGCCAGCAGCTTAGAAGGACAGCACGTGGGGAATGAAAAACTGTTTTTT
cdr3_aa: CASSLEGQHVGNEKLFF
j_call: TRBJ1-4
v_call: TRBV5-1
d_call: -
clone_size: once

cdr3_nt: TGTGCCAGCAGTTTATCCTTTGGGAGGGGATACTATGGCTACACCTTC
cdr3_aa: CASSLSFGRGYYGYTF
j_call: TRBJ1-2
v_call: TRBV27
d_call: -
clone_size: -

cdr3_nt: TGTGCCAGCAGCTTAGGAGCAGATACGCAGTATTTT
cdr3_aa: CASSLGADTQYF
j_call: TRBJ2-3
v_call: TRBV11-2
d_call: -
clone_size: once

cdr3_nt: TGTGCCAGCAGTCCAAATTACGGACCAACTAATGAAAAACTGTTTTTT
cdr3_aa: CASSPNYGPTNEKLFF
j_call: TRBJ1-4
v_call: TRBV27
d_call: -
clone_size: -

cdr3_nt: TGCGCCAGCAGTGAGTCAACCCGACGGGTAGAGACCCAGTACTTC
cdr3_aa: CASSESTRRVETQYF
j_call: TRBJ2-5
v_call: TRBV10-1
d_call: -
clone_size: -

cdr3_nt: TGCGCCAGCAGCCACCCAAAGACAGGGGAGGCTGAAAAACTGTTTTTT
cdr3_aa: CASSHPKTGEAEKLFF
j_call: TRBJ1-4
v_call: TRBV4-1
d_call: TRBD1
clone_size: few

cdr3_nt: TGTGCCAGCAGTTACTCGGACGCCTGGGAGCAGTACTTC
cdr3_aa: CASSYSDAWEQYF
j_call: TRBJ2-7
v_call: TRBV6-5
d_call: -
clone_size: -

cdr3_nt: TGTGCCAGCAGTTTATACCCCGGGGACAGAACTAATGGCTACACCTTC
cdr3_aa: CASSLYPGDRTNGYTF
j_call: TRBJ1-2
v_call: TRBV27
d_call: TRBD1
clone_size: hyperexpanded

cdr3_nt: TGTGCCAGCAGCTTAGCAAACAACGATGGCTACACCTTC
cdr3_aa: CASSLANNDGYTF
j_call: TRBJ1-2
v_call: TRBV7-9
d_call: -
clone_size: few

cdr3_nt: TGTGCCAGCGCGGTGCTAGCGGGATATGAGCAGTTCTTC
cdr3_aa: CASAVLAGYEQFF
j_call: TRBJ2-1
v_call: TRBV5-3
d_call: TRBD2
clone_size: -

cdr3_nt: TGTGCCACCCACCGGGACAGGTCGTCGGGTGGCAATCAGCCCCAGCATTTT
cdr3_aa: CATHRDRSSGGNQPQHF
j_call: TRBJ1-5
v_call: TRBV21-1
d_call: -
clone_size: -

cdr3_nt: TGTGCCAGTAGGACCGGACAGGTAGAAACAGATACGCAGTATTTT
cdr3_aa: CASRTGQVETDTQYF
j_call: TRBJ2-3
v_call: TRBV19
d_call: TRBD1
clone_size: -

cdr3_nt: TGTGCCAGCAGCCCCCCGGACAGGGGGCTTTACGAGCAGTACTTC
cdr3_aa: CASSPPDRGLYEQYF
j_call: TRBJ2-7
v_call: TRBV5-8
d_call: TRBD1
clone_size: -

cdr3_nt: TGTGCCAGCAGCTTAGTGGGGAATCATGACGAGCAGTACTTC
cdr3_aa: CASSLVGNHDEQYF
j_call: TRBJ2-7
v_call: TRBV7-8
d_call: -
clone_size: -

cdr3_nt: TGTGCCAGCAGATCCGGACTAGCGCTCTCCTACGAGCAGTACTTC
cdr3_aa: CASRSGLALSYEQYF
j_call: TRBJ2-7
v_call: TRBV28
d_call: TRBD2
clone_size: -

cdr3_nt: TGTGCCAGCAGACAGAAGACCGGGGAGCTGTTTTTT
cdr3_aa: CASRQKTGELFF
j_call: TRBJ2-2
v_call: TRBV2
d_call: -
clone_size: -

cdr3_nt: TGTGCCAGCAGCTTGGGAGGGCGTCGACGATATGGCTACACCTTC
cdr3_aa: CASSLGGRRRYGYTF
j_call: TRBJ1-2
v_call: TRBV7-9
d_call: -
clone_size: few

cdr3_nt: TGTGCCAGCAGTGAAGGTCGAGGCGACGGCTACACCTTC
cdr3_aa: CASSEGRGDGYTF
j_call: TRBJ1-2
v_call: TRBV25-1
d_call: -
clone_size: -

cdr3_nt: TGCGCCAGCAGCCAAGATAACGCCGCGAACACTGAAGCTTTCTTT
cdr3_aa: CASSQDNAANTEAFF
j_call: TRBJ1-1
v_call: TRBV4-3
d_call: -
clone_size: -

cdr3_nt: TGTGCCAGCAGTGACAGGGCGAGAAATCAGCCCCAGCATTTT
cdr3_aa: CASSDRARNQPQHF
j_call: TRBJ1-5
v_call: TRBV2
d_call: -
clone_size: -

cdr3_nt: TGTGCCAGCAGTTACCCCGACCATGAGCAGTTCTTC
cdr3_aa: CASSYPDHEQFF
j_call: TRBJ2-1
v_call: TRBV6-6
d_call: -
clone_size: -

cdr3_nt: TGTGCCAGCAGCCCACAGTCGGGGGTTCCCTACGAGCAGTACTTC
cdr3_aa: CASSPQSGVPYEQYF
j_call: TRBJ2-7
v_call: TRBV9
d_call: -
clone_size: -

cdr3_nt: TGCGCCAGCAGCCAACGGCAGGGGCACGGCTACACCTTC
cdr3_aa: CASSQRQGHGYTF
j_call: TRBJ1-2
v_call: TRBV4-1
d_call: -
clone_size: -

cdr3_nt: TGCGCCAGCAGCCTCAGCGAATCCTACAATGAGCAGTTCTTC
cdr3_aa: CASSLSESYNEQFF
j_call: TRBJ2-1
v_call: TRBV4-1
d_call: -
clone_size: -

cdr3_nt: TGTGCCAGCAGCTTAAATCTAGCCAACGCTGCCGAGCAGTACTTC
cdr3_aa: CASSLNLANAAEQYF
j_call: TRBJ2-7
v_call: TRBV7-9
d_call: -
clone_size: -